Following are 17 T cell receptor beta chains from one sample sequenced in a study of T cells in Graves' hyperthyroidism and ophthalmopathy. Amplification yielded TCR beta CDR3 regions, with RNA transcripts as the source. HTBI primers drove first-round RT-PCR of the TCR CDR3. A single record per CDR3 protein comes from TCRdb applying MiXCR to the multiplex PCR reads. This repertoire shows approximately 640,000 distinct CDR3 sequences, roughly 17% found once; its top ten account for 15% to 19%. Sequenced input: blood. The origin of the receptors is a man aged 50-59 years with Graves' hyperthyroidism.

J is TRBJ2-1 and V is TRBV7-3, with 8 positions matching TRBD2. The CDR3 extends over 20 amino acids. With V trimmed by 3 bases and J by 9 bases, 25 bases remained unmatched. Germline V CDR1 and CDR2: SGHTA, FQGTGA. CDR3 in DNA: TGTGCCAGCAGCTTTATGGGTAGGTCTAGCGGGCACCATCAGGATACTGAGCAGTTCTTC. This translates into CASSFMGRSSGHHQDTEQFF. Combining the CDR3 with reference TRBV7-3 and TRBJ2-1 gives the whole variable domain GAGVSQTPSNKVTEKGKYVELRCDPISGHTALYWYRQSLGQGPEFLIYFQGTGAADDSGLPNDRFFAVRPEGSVSTLKIQRTERGDSAVYLCASSFMGRSSGHHQDTEQFFGPGTRLTVL.

A remark on this clonotype: At one end, the junction sequence differs from germline, possibly due to a read error. The gene calls are TRBV18 and TRBJ2-7, with 8 bases matching TRBD1. This CDR3 contains 13 residues. From germline, CDR1 is KGHSH and CDR2 LQKENI. Here the CDR3 reads CTSSPGQAYEQYF. CDR3 in DNA: TGTACCAGCTCGCCGGGACAGGCTTACGAGCAGTACTTC. The whole variable domain, filled in from reference TRBV18 and TRBJ2-7, reads NAGVMQNPRHLVRRRGQEARLRCSPMKGHSHVYWYRQLPEEGLKFMVYLQKENIIDESGMPKERFSAEFPKEGPSILRIQQVVRGDSAAYFCTSSPGQAYEQYFGPGTRLTVT.

This clonotype was seen repeatedly, ten times or more. The V gene is TRBV5-1, the J gene TRBJ2-2; no clear D. V gave up 2 bases and J gave up 5 bases, with 7 bases separating them. The CDR3 has 13 residues. CDR1 is SGHRS and CDR2 is YFSETQ in the germline V gene. CDR3 sequence (DNA): TGCGCCAGCAGCTTCACAGTTACCGGGGAGCTGTTTTTT. Translated: CASSFTVTGELFF.

In its sample, this clonotype was seen once. With a much larger clone just one base away, this may be a read error. This rearrangement joins TRBV6-1 to TRBJ2-5; tentatively, D is TRBD2 (5 bases). The CDR3 is made up of 16 amino acids. The germline gives CDR1 MNHNS, CDR2 SASEGT. Trimming took 7 bases from V and 2 from J, leaving 20 bases between them. Here the CDR3 reads CASTRGRAVGQETQYF. The CDR3 DNA follows: TGTGCCAGCACTCGGGGTAGGGCAGTCGGACAAGAGACCCAGTACTTC.

The chain combines TRBV9 with TRBJ1-2; no clear D gene. The CDR3 covers 12 residues. CDR1 and CDR2 from the germline V gene are SGDLS and YYNGEE. Trimming shortened V by 0 bases and J by 3 bases, and 3 bases separated the two germline ends. The CDR3 DNA is TGTGCCAGCAGCGTAGGGGACTATGGCTACACCTTC. This translates into CASSVGDYGYTF.

This clonotype has a count of ten or more. This rearrangement joins TRBV11-2 to TRBJ2-3, with TRBD1 as a possible D gene (5 bases). This CDR3 spans 19 amino acids. The V gene's germline CDR1 is SGHAT and CDR2 FQNNGV. The V end was cut by 5 bases, the J end by 0 bases, with 24 bases between. The DNA of the CDR3 is TGTGCCAGCAGCCCAGGGCCCCTTTTCCGGAAATCAAGCACAGATACGCAGTATTTT. It is translated as CASSPGPLFRKSSTDTQYF.

This chain uses TRBV20-1 with TRBJ1-5; 7 bases are shared with TRBD1. Unmatched junction bases numbered 17, after V lost 3 bases and J lost 6 bases. CDR1 is DFQATT and CDR2 is SNEGSKA in the germline V gene (reference sequence). This CDR3 is 17 amino acids long. The CDR3 region has the DNA TGCAGTGCTAGTTCCCCACAAAGACAGGGCCACGCTCAGCCCCAGCATTTT. Translated: CSASSPQRQGHAQPQHF.

Many counts were recorded for this clonotype. This chain joins TRBV30 and TRBJ2-7, with 9 bases that match TRBD2. The CDR3 totals 14 residues. Germline V gives CDR1 GTSNPN, CDR2 SVGIG (reference sequence). Germline trimming cut 4 bases from V and 5 bases from J; bases unmatched to any gene: 9. CDR3 amino acids: CAWNPAGGPHEQYF. The CDR3 DNA reads TGTGCCTGGAACCCAGCGGGAGGTCCCCACGAGCAGTACTTC.

This clonotype has more than one count but fewer than ten. The J gene is TRBJ2-7, the V gene TRBV7-8; 10 nucleotides line up with TRBD1. The germline gives CDR1 SGHVS, CDR2 FQNEAQ. V was clipped by 8 bases and J by 6 bases; unmatched bases: 10. The CDR3 totals 14 residues. Here the CDR3 DNA reads TGTGCCAGCGTTACCCGGGACAGGGGAGGCGAGCAGTACTTC. It is translated as CASVTRDRGGEQYF. The variable domain in full, with the rest retrieved from reference TRBV7-8 and TRBJ2-7, is GAGVSQSPRYKVAKRGQDVALRCDPISGHVSLFWYQQALGQGPEFLTYFQNEAQLDKSGLPSDRFFAERPEGSVSTLKIQRTQQEDSAVYLCASVTRDRGGEQYFGPGTRLTVT.

The chain has TRBV14 and TRBJ2-2, with D perhaps matching TRBD1 (5 bases). V lost 3 bases to trimming and J lost 4 bases, with 15 bases between them. The CDR3 covers 16 residues. CDR1 is SGHDN, CDR2 FVKESK, per germline. The CDR3 sequence: CASSHTTGLGTGELFF. The CDR3 DNA follows: TGTGCCAGCAGCCACACCACAGGTTTGGGCACCGGGGAGCTGTTTTTT.

This clonotype has ten or more counts. The CDR3 DNA is TGTGCCAGCAGTTTATCGTGGGTAGCGCTCTACACAGATACGCAGTATTTT. Translated: CASSLSWVALYTDTQYF. The rearrangement links TRBV27 to TRBJ2-3; TRBD2 is a possible D gene (5 bases). The ends were cut back, 0 bases at V and 2 bases at J, with 15 bases in the middle. The CDR3 contains 17 residues. The germline CDR1 and CDR2 sequences are MNHEY and SMNVEV (reference sequence).

This clonotype was seen repeatedly, ten times or more. V is TRBV9 and J is TRBJ2-2; D may be TRBD1 or TRBD2 (5 bases each). Germline CDR1 is SGDLS and CDR2 is YYNGEE. Trimming cost V 0 bases and J 5 bases, with 11 bases left between them. The CDR3 extends over 15 amino acids. The CDR3 DNA reads TGTGCCAGCAGCGTAGAGGTAGGGACGACCGGGGAGCTGTTTTTT. It is translated as CASSVEVGTTGELFF.

This clonotype was picked up many times. The J gene is TRBJ2-3, the V gene TRBV7-2; unclear D gene. The germline gives CDR1 SGHTA, CDR2 FQGNSA. Trimming shortened V by 2 bases and J by 1 base, and 7 bases separated the two germline ends. CDR3 size: 14 residues. The CDR3 sequence: CASSLTQRTDTQYF. The CDR3 DNA follows: TGTGCCAGCAGCTTAACCCAGCGCACAGATACGCAGTATTTT. Full variable domain (missing parts from reference TRBV7-2 and TRBJ2-3): GAGVSQSPSNKVTEKGKDVELRCDPISGHTALYWYRQSLGQGLEFLIYFQGNSAPDKSGLPSDRFSAERTGGSVSTLTIQRTQQEDSAVYLCASSLTQRTDTQYFGPGTRLTVL.

CDR3 DNA sequence: TGTGCCAGCAGCCAACTCGATGGGAGCACTGAAGCTTTCTTT. Translating gives CASSQLDGSTEAFF. This chain joins TRBV3-1 and TRBJ1-1; D is uncertain. V was trimmed by 2 bases and J by 4 bases, leaving 11 bases between them. Germline CDR1 LGHDT, CDR2 YNNKEL (reference sequence). The CDR3 is made up of 14 amino acids.

The chain uses TRBV7-3 and TRBJ1-1, with D uncertain. Trimming took 4 bases from V and 5 from J, leaving 11 bases between them. The CDR3 runs to 13 residues. CDR1 and CDR2 from the germline V gene are SGHTA and FQGTGA. This CDR3 reads CASSSDSWTEAFF. CDR3 sequence (DNA): TGTGCCAGCAGCTCGGACTCATGGACTGAAGCTTTCTTT.

This clonotype was seen only a few times. The chain carries TRBV9 and TRBJ1-4; no firm D call. The V end lost 0 bases, the J end lost 2 bases, and 8 bases lay between the germline ends. The CDR3 has 15 residues. Germline V lookup: CDR1 SGDLS, CDR2 YYNGEE. Written as DNA, the CDR3 is TGTGCCAGCAGCGTAGCATTGGACACTAATGAAAAACTGTTTTTT. The encoded protein is CASSVALDTNEKLFF.

In its sample, this clonotype was seen many times. V and J are TRBV6-1 and TRBJ1-3, with D possibly being TRBD1 (5 bases). CDR1 is MNHNS, CDR2 SASEGT, per germline. The CDR3 sequence is 17 residues long. V dropped 0 bases and J dropped 0 bases, with 12 bases sitting between them. The CDR3 reads CASSEALPGISGNTIYF. As DNA, the CDR3 is TGTGCCAGCAGTGAAGCGCTCCCAGGGATCTCTGGAAACACCATATATTTT.